This TCR beta chain was profiled in a study of T cells in Graves' hyperthyroidism and ophthalmopathy. General observations from the study: A model of 13 V-J pairs discriminated ophthalmopathy from stable hyperthyroidism.

Amplification yielded TCR beta CDR3 regions, with RNA transcripts as the source. The study used the HTBI primer set for a first-round RT-PCR of the TCR CDR3. TCRdb redid the calling of the multiplex PCR reads with MiXCR, one entry per CDR3 protein. The sample lists 25,000 to 30,000 distinct CDR3 sequences, around 40% occurring once. The CDR3 totals 13 residues. From germline, CDR1 is MNHNS and CDR2 SASEGT. In regard to this clonotype: As yet, its antigen is unknown. An end of the junction does not agree with germline; a read error may underlie this.

The sample consisted of blood. The rearrangement uses TRBV6-1 and TRBJ1-6; D is possibly TRBD1 (5 bases). The clonotype originates from a woman younger than 45 with Graves' hyperthyroidism. The CDR3 DNA follows: TGTGACAGCACCCTCTCCGGGACGGGGACCCTGCACTTT. Protein: CDSTLSGTGTLHF.